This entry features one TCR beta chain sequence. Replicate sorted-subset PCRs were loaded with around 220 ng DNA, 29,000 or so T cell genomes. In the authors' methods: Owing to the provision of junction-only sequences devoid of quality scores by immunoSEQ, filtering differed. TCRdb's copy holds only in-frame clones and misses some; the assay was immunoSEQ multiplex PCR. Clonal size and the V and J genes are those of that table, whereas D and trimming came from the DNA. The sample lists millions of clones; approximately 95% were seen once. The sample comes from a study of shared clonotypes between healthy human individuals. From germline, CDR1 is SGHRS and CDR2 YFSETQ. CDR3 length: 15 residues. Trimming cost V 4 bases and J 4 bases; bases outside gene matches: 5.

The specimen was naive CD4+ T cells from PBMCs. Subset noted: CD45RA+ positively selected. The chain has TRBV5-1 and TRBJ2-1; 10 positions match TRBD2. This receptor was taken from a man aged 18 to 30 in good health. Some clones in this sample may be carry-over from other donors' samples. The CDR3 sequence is CASSEGTSAYNEQFF. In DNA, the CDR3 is TGCGCCAGCAGCGAAGGGACTAGCGCTTACAATGAGCAGTTCTTC.